This T cell receptor (beta chain) was observed in a study of long-term antiretroviral therapy in people with HIV. Findings and caveats of the study: An increase in diversity followed ART, yet levels stayed below transplant donor controls. Documentation of ART adherence, viral resistance or therapy changes was absent.

Before DNA extraction, roughly 0.85-10 million cryopreserved PBMC were held in the samples. As for this clone: What it binds is unknown.

Running of the v3.0 immunoSEQ assay took place at survey level. Sequencing was directed toward about 35,000-50,000 T-cell genomes in each sample. The data were produced by immunoSEQ multiplex PCR, yet TCRdb's version contains in-frame clones alone and is incomplete. There are tens of thousands of clones in the sample; approximately 80% occur only once, and less than 20% lies in the top ten. The CDR3 has 15 residues. V lost 2 bases and J 1 base, leaving 11 bases between the germline ends. The V gene's germline CDR1 is SNHLY and CDR2 FYNNEI. The TCR comes from a man aged 40-50 years with HIV. The chain joins TRBV2 to TRBJ1-1; no clear D gene. The sequenced sample was unsorted PBMCs, obtained 0.5 years before starting antiretroviral therapy. CDR3 DNA: TGTGCCAGCAGTGAATATAGGCACCCGAACACTGAAGCTTTCTTT. Amino acids: CASSEYRHPNTEAFF.